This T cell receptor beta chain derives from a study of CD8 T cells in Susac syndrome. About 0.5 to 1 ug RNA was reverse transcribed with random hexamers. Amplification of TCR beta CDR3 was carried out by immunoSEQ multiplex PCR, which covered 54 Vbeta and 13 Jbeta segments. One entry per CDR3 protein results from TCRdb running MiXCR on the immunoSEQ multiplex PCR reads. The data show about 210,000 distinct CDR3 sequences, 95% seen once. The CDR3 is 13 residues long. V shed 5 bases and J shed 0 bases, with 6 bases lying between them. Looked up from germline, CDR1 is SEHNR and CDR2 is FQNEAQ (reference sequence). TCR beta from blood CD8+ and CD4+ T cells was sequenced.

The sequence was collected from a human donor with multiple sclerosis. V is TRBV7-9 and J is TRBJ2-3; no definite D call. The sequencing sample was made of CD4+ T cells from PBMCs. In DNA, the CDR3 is TGTGCCAGCAGCCCCCTTAGCACAGATACGCAGTATTTT. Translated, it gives CASSPLSTDTQYF.